This entry lists 5 T cell receptor beta chains sequenced from one sample in a study of blood T cell repertoires in COVID-19. The repertoire was sequenced with immunoSEQ multiplex PCR; TCRdb's copy has only in-frame clones and lacks some. Of approximately 200,000 clones listed, over 80% were seen once; the top ten hold roughly 5.1%. What was sequenced was peripheral blood. The receptor source for this set is a young woman with acute or convalescent COVID-19.

This chain connects TRBV5-1 to TRBJ2-1; 13 bases are shared with TRBD2. CDR3 length equals 19 residues. Germline-derived CDR1 and CDR2 are SGHRS and YFSETQ. J was trimmed by 2 bases and V by 3 bases; bases with no gene match: 11. The DNA for the CDR3 is TGCGCCAGCAGCTCTGGACTAGCGGGAGCTCCACGGCCCTACAATGAGCAGTTCTTC. Its translation is CASSSGLAGAPRPYNEQFF. The full variable domain, its missing parts supplied by reference TRBV5-1 and TRBJ2-1, is KAGVTQTPRYLIKTRGQQVTLSCSPISGHRSVSWYQQTPGQGLQFLFEYFSETQRNKGNFPGRFSGRQFSNSRSEMNVSTLELGDSALYLCASSSGLAGAPRPYNEQFFGPGTRLTVL.

This clone was seen a few times. The J gene is TRBJ2-7, the V gene TRBV12-3 or TRBV12-4; unclear D gene. The CDR3 is 12 amino acids. Trimming pared 5 bases from V and 6 bases from J, leaving 11 bases between. The CDR3 DNA reads as TGTGCCAGCAGTCCCCGCTGGAGCGAGCAGTACTTC. Protein product: CASSPRWSEQYF.

This clone is a singleton in its sample. The rearrangement uses TRBV19 and TRBJ1-2, with D perhaps matching TRBD1 (6 bases). Trimming removed 9 bases at V and 4 bases at J, with 18 bases between. The CDR3 is 14 amino acids. Germline V gene lookup returns CDR1 LNHDA and CDR2 SQIVND (reference sequence). The CDR3, as DNA: TGTGCCAGCGAGGGGGACAAGTCGATCTATGGCTACACCTTC. Translation gives CASEGDKSIYGYTF.

The sample holds a few counts of this clone. V gene TRBV6-5 combines with J gene TRBJ1-2, with D perhaps TRBD1 (5 bases). V lost 4 bases to trimming and J lost 4 bases, with 13 bases between them. CDR1 is MNHEY and CDR2 is SVGAGI in the germline V gene. This CDR3 contains 14 residues. CDR3 residues: CASSLGGNSYGYTF. The CDR3, as DNA: TGTGCCAGCAGTTTGGGGGGGAATAGCTATGGCTACACCTTC.

A few counts support this clone. This sequence joins TRBV20-1 and TRBJ2-7, with D possibly matching TRBD2 (6 bases). The CDR3 covers 14 residues. Germline V gene data show CDR1 as DFQATT and CDR2 as SNEGSKA (reference sequence). Trimming took off 3 bases at V and 5 bases at J, with 17 bases between the two ends. DNA of the CDR3: TGCAGTGCTAGTTTGGGGTCGGCTAGCGACGAGCAGTACTTC. The encoded protein is CSASLGSASDEQYF.